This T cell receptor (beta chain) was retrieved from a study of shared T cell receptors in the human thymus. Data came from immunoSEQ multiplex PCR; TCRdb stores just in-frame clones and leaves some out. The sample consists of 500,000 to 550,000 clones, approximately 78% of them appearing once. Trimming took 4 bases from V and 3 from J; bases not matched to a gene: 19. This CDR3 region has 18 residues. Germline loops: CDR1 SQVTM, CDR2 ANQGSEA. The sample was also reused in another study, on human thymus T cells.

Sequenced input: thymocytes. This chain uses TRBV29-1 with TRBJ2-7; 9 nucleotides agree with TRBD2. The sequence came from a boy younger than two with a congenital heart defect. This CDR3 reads CSVGTIGTSRVYGYEQYF. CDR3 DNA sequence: TGCAGCGTTGGGACCATCGGGACTAGCAGGGTTTATGGCTACGAGCAGTACTTC.